Sequencing of this T cell receptor beta chain was carried out in a study of cytomegalovirus exposure and HLA in healthy donors. Study conclusions and caveats: Whilst most TCR sequences proved rare, a subset of public TCRs occurred across many donors.

Concerning this clone itself: Its antigen is still unknown.

A multiplex PCR was run with 60 Vbeta primers and 13 Jbeta primers. Sequenced by immunoSEQ multiplex PCR; TCRdb stores in-frame clones only, minus some. In the table there are some 170,000 clones, 81% of which are singletons. The specimen sequenced was PBMCs. This clonotype was obtained from a woman aged 25 to 45 in good health and CMV-seronegative.

The CDR3 here is CASSYDIGSLAPLHF. The CDR3 region has the DNA TGCGCCAGCAGCTACGATATTGGTTCACTGGCACCCCTCCACTTT. The gene calls are TRBV4-1 and TRBJ1-6, with D hard to call. With 5 bases removed from V and 11 bases from J, the gap between germline ends came to 19 bases. Germline-derived CDR1 and CDR2 are MGHRA and YSYEKL. The length of the CDR3 is 15 residues.